These 14 T cell receptor beta chains originate from one sample sequenced in a study of circulating and synovial CD4+ cells in juvenile arthritis (dated by TCRdb to the mid-2010s). The method was the immunoSEQ multiplex PCR assay. As stored in TCRdb, this immuneACCESS dataset retains in-frame rearrangements with V and J assigned. A fraction of the clones does not appear; measured against another copy, unresolved V genes explain less than half of the discrepancy, and the remainder lacks a known reason. The sample table contains 30,000 to 40,000 clones; only one count was recorded for roughly 96% of them. The ten largest clonotypes hold 0.68% of the sample. Input material: CD4+ T cells from blood. The receptors were gathered from a human donor with juvenile idiopathic arthritis.

This clone was picked up one time. The rearrangement joins TRBV9 to TRBJ2-5; 10 bases match TRBD2. With 2 bases clipped from V and 3 bases from J, the junction kept 4 bases outside the gene matches. Germline CDR1 reads SGDLS; CDR2 reads YYNGEE. The CDR3 is made up of 15 amino acids. In DNA form, the CDR3 reads TGTGCCAGCAGCGTGGCCACTAGCGGGAAAGAGACCCAGTACTTC. This gives the protein CASSVATSGKETQYF.

This chain uses TRBV19 with TRBJ1-5; possibly TRBD1 for D (6 bases). This CDR3 spans 16 amino acids. Per germline, CDR1 LNHDA and CDR2 SQIVND (reference sequence). V was pared by 10 bases and J by 1 base, with 20 bases between. CDR3 in amino acids: CATRGAVHLSNQPQHF. The CDR3, as DNA: TGTGCCACCCGGGGGGCAGTCCATCTAAGCAATCAGCCCCAGCATTTT.

The J gene is TRBJ1-2, the V gene TRBV5-6; D is possibly TRBD1 (6 bases). The germline CDR1 and CDR2 sequences are SGHDT and YYEEEE. V lost 4 bases to trimming and J lost 6 bases, with 16 bases between them. This CDR3 has 14 residues. The CDR3 nucleotides are TGTGCCAGCAGCCCTCGATCAGGGGTACATGGCTACACCTTC. Translation gives CASSPRSGVHGYTF.

V and J are TRBV4-3 and TRBJ2-1; 7 nucleotides line up with TRBD1. V was clipped by 2 bases and J by 7 bases; unmatched bases: 2. The V gene's germline CDR1 is LGHNA and CDR2 YSLEER. The CDR3 is 13 amino acids. CDR3 in amino acids: CASSQPGGNEQFF. The CDR3 DNA sequence: TGCGCCAGCAGCCAACCAGGGGGAAATGAGCAGTTCTTC.

The chain recombines TRBV27 with TRBJ2-5, with TRBD1 matching 8 bases. The germline CDR1 and CDR2 sequences are MNHEY and SMNVEV (reference sequence). The J segment lost 5 bases and the V segment lost 3 bases, leaving 8 bases of the junction unmatched. The CDR3 is made up of 15 amino acids. CDR3 amino acids: CASSFRDRSGETQYF. The CDR3 coding sequence is TGTGCCAGCAGTTTCCGGGACAGGTCGGGGGAGACCCAGTACTTC.

The V and J genes are TRBV15 and TRBJ1-1; D ambiguous. The CDR3 totals 16 residues. The V end was cut by 0 bases, the J end by 0 bases, with 11 bases between. The germline CDR1 and CDR2 sequences are LNHNV and YYDKDF (reference sequence). CDR3 protein: CATSRDQPYMNTEAFF. CDR3 nucleotide sequence: TGTGCCACCAGCAGAGATCAACCGTACATGAACACTGAAGCTTTCTTT.

The chain carries TRBV11-2 and TRBJ2-7; D uncertain. Looked up from germline, CDR1 is SGHAT and CDR2 is FQNNGV. This CDR3 has 18 residues. V shed 2 bases and J shed 0 bases, with 20 bases lying between them. CDR3 nucleotide sequence: TGTGCCAGCAGCTTACGATCGAAGAGACTCAGCCTCTCCTACGAGCAGTACTTC. Translating it yields CASSLRSKRLSLSYEQYF.

The chain recombines TRBV5-1 with TRBJ1-5; no clear D gene. From germline, CDR1 is SGHRS and CDR2 YFSETQ. V shed 2 bases and J shed 4 bases, with 7 bases lying between them. This CDR3 is 13 amino acids long. The CDR3 nucleotides read TGCGCCAGCAGCTTCGAGCCTAATCAGCCCCAGCATTTT. Its translation: CASSFEPNQPQHF.

The rearrangement links TRBV19 to TRBJ2-2, with a weak D call TRBD2 (7 bases). Germline-derived CDR1 and CDR2 are LNHDA and SQIVND (reference sequence). CDR3 size: 15 residues. Trimming cost V 7 bases and J 4 bases, with 16 bases left between them. The CDR3 coding sequence is TGTGCCAGTAAGCCCGCGGGGGCCCCCACCGGGGAGCTGTTTTTT. Encoded protein: CASKPAGAPTGELFF.

This clone was seen once. The rearrangement links TRBV27 to TRBJ2-6; 9 bases fit TRBD1. This CDR3 has 17 residues. Germline-derived CDR1 and CDR2 are MNHEY and SMNVEV (reference sequence). V was pared by 4 bases and J by 4 bases, with 8 bases of the junction left unmatched. CDR3 region: CASSSGTGWAGANVLTF. The CDR3 nucleotides are TGTGCCAGCAGTTCGGGGACAGGGTGGGCGGGGGCCAACGTCCTGACTTTC. Based on the CDR3 plus reference TRBV27 and TRBJ2-6, the full variable domain is EAQVTQNPRYLITVTGKKLTVTCSQNMNHEYMSWYRQDPGLGLRQIYYSMNVEVTDKGDVPEGYKVSRKEKRNFPLILESPSPNQTSLYFCASSSGTGWAGANVLTFGAGSRLTVL.

A remark on this clone: One junction end does not reproduce the germline sequence, and a read error may be involved. The chain links TRBV4-2 to TRBJ1-6, with D unclear. Germline V gives CDR1 LGHNA, CDR2 YNFKEQ. The CDR3 length is 15 residues. The CDR3 region has the DNA TGTGCCAGCAGCCAAGAGGACTCCTATAATTCCCCCCTCCACTTT. It translates to CASSQEDSYNSPLHF.

The chain couples TRBV9 to TRBJ1-3; 8 nucleotides line up with TRBD1. The J segment lost 4 bases and the V segment lost 0 bases, leaving 6 bases of the junction unmatched. Per germline, CDR1 SGDLS and CDR2 YYNGEE. This CDR3 is built from 16 residues. CDR3 DNA sequence: TGTGCCAGCAGCGTAGGACAGGGGAAGGGGGGAAACACCATATATTTT. Protein: CASSVGQGKGGNTIYF.

The chain combines TRBV30 with TRBJ1-1, with TRBD1 matching 7 bases. CDR3 length: 13 residues. J gave up 10 bases and V 3 bases, and 11 bases lay outside the gene matches. Germline-derived CDR1 and CDR2 are GTSNPN and SVGIG (reference sequence). The CDR3 protein is CAWRRGLDSVAFF. In DNA, the CDR3 is TGTGCCTGGAGGAGGGGGCTGGATTCGGTAGCTTTCTTT.

The V call is TRBV7-2, the J call TRBJ1-6; 8 positions match TRBD1. The V gene's germline CDR1 is SGHTA and CDR2 FQGNSA. V lost 6 bases to trimming and J lost 8 bases; unmatched junction nucleotides: 9. The CDR3 contains 15 residues. The CDR3 DNA sequence: TGTGCCAGCAGTCCGGACAGGGTGGGAGATTCACCCCTCCACTTT. It is translated as CASSPDRVGDSPLHF. Variable domain in full (rest from reference TRBV7-2 and TRBJ1-6): GAGVSQSPSNKVTEKGKDVELRCDPISGHTALYWYRQSLGQGLEFLIYFQGNSAPDKSGLPSDRFSAERTGGSVSTLTIQRTQQEDSAVYLCASSPDRVGDSPLHFGNGTRLTVT.